Here is one T cell receptor (beta chain) with its context. Its antigen remains unidentified. The PCR had 60 Vbeta and 13 Jbeta primers. TCRdb keeps only in-frame clones here, not all; method: immunoSEQ multiplex PCR. The sample contains about 160,000 clones, about three quarters of which appear only once. These data come from a study of cytomegalovirus exposure and HLA in healthy donors. V trimming: 6 bases; J trimming: 6 bases; junction bases outside the gene matches: 4. This CDR3 comprises 12 residues. CDR1 KGHSH and CDR2 LQKENI come from the germline V gene. Study results and caveats: The investigators catalogued 160 or so TCR beta chains as cytomegalovirus-associated. There was a cluster of highly shared sequence variants that was likely a sequencing artifact.

The rearrangement links TRBV18 to TRBJ1-2; 7 positions agree with TRBD1. Sequencing input: PBMCs. This sequence originates from a woman aged 40 to 50 in good health and CMV-seropositive. The CDR3 bases are TGTGCCAGCTCCCGCGACAGGGATGGCTACACCTTC. Protein: CASSRDRDGYTF. Together with reference TRBV18 and TRBJ1-2, the CDR3 gives the full variable domain: NAGVMQNPRHLVRRRGQEARLRCSPMKGHSHVYWYRQLPEEGLKFMVYLQKENIIDESGMPKERFSAEFPKEGPSILRIQQVVRGDSAAYFCASSRDRDGYTFGSGTRLTVV.